The 2 T cell receptor beta chains below come from one sample, sequenced in a study of cytomegalovirus exposure and HLA in healthy donors. A multiplex PCR was run with 60 Vbeta primers and 13 Jbeta primers. Libraries were prepared by immunoSEQ multiplex PCR; TCRdb keeps only in-frame clonotypes and omits some of them. The table has 35,000 to 40,000 clones, around 69% seen once. The sequenced sample was PBMCs. The origin of the receptors is a woman aged 25 to 39 in good health and CMV-seropositive.

The rearrangement uses TRBV27 and TRBJ2-3; 10 nucleotides match TRBD2. Trimming cost V 0 bases and J 6 bases; bases outside gene matches: 15. This CDR3 is built from 19 residues. Germline CDR1 MNHEY, CDR2 SMNVEV (reference sequence). DNA of the CDR3: TGTGCCAGCAGTTTATCCACCCCCAGCGGGGGGGGCGGGGTTGATACGCAGTATTTT. As protein: CASSLSTPSGGGGVDTQYF.

Details on this clone: The junction departs from germline at one end; a sequencing error may be responsible. This sequence joins TRBV5-1 and TRBJ1-2; D not certain. Germline values: CDR1 SGHRS, CDR2 YFSETQ. This CDR3 spans 14 amino acids. CDR3 loop: CASSLDFANYGYPF. The CDR3 DNA reads as TGCGCCAGCAGTCTTGATTTTGCTAACTATGGCTACCCCTTC.